This TCR beta chain derives from a study of OX40 agonist ivuxolimab in advanced cancers. The data were produced by immunoSEQ multiplex PCR, yet TCRdb's version contains in-frame clones alone and is incomplete. This table has approximately 74,000 clones, approximately 90% appearing once. Germline CDR1 reads LGHNA; CDR2 reads YNFKEQ. The CDR3 is 14 residues long. J lost 3 bases, V lost 3 bases, and 3 bases had no gene match. General study points: Some of the lowest clonal expansion was seen in partial responders at 0.1-3.0 mg/kg.

Remarks on this clone: Antigen unknown.

This TCR was recovered from an adult with an advanced solid tumor such as melanoma, head and neck, liver or kidney cancer. The chain is built from TRBV4-2 and TRBJ2-5, with TRBD2 matching 8 bases. This material consisted of CD4+ or CD8+ T cells sorted from blood, taken in a trial of the OX40 agonist ivuxolimab. This chain's CDR3 is CASSQGTRKETQYF. The CDR3 DNA is TGTGCCAGCAGCCAGGGGACTAGAAAAGAGACCCAGTACTTC.